The sequence of this T cell receptor (beta chain) was determined in a study of blood T cell repertoires in COVID-19. The overall study: Both acute and convalescent COVID-19 samples were obtained from the United States, Italy and Spain. Nucleic acid was either cDNA or gDNA, and it came from T cells, B-cell-depleted T cells, or PBMCs.

Study processing details: Scientists estimated how many nucleated cells there were by amplifying reference gene primers. The assay was immunoSEQ multiplex PCR, and TCRdb's table has in-frame clones only and misses some. V and J calls and clone size are those listed in that table; D and trimming were worked out from the DNA. This table holds some 51,000 clones, around 90% found once. Germline assignment: CDR1 SGHVS and CDR2 FQNEAQ. This CDR3 comprises 14 residues. The V and J ends lost 5 bases and 4 bases, in that order; junction bases with no gene match: 4. V is TRBV7-8 and J is TRBJ1-4, with TRBD1 identical over 7 bases. The TCR sequence derives from a human donor with active COVID-19. The donor label of this sample is uncertain. The sequencing sample was made of peripheral blood. The DNA for the CDR3 is TGTGCCAGCAGCCACACAGGGGTTAATGAAAAACTGTTTTTT. Amino acids: CASSHTGVNEKLFF.